This entry features one T cell receptor beta chain sequence. A much larger clonotype is one base distant, so this may be a read error. This entry comes from a study of tumor and adjacent non-tumor tissue in lung cancer. This sample's RNA came from whole unsorted tissue. More than 3 cm separated this lung sample from the edge of the tumor. Three rounds of nested PCR, following a modified ARM-PCR protocol, produced the TCRbeta library. Each CDR3 protein gets one entry after TCRdb re-called the multiplex PCR reads with MiXCR. The sample has more than 55,000 distinct CDR3 sequences; about 55% are singletons. The CDR3 covers 16 residues. Germline V gene data show CDR1 as DFQATT and CDR2 as SNEGSKA (reference sequence).

Sequenced: distant non-tumor lung tissue. This TCR derives from a man in his sixties or seventies with non-small cell lung cancer. V is TRBV20-1 and J is TRBJ2-6; TRBD2 might be the D (5 bases). In DNA, the CDR3 is TGCCGTGCTAGAGATCCGGGGTTACCTGGGGCCAACGTCCTGACTTTC. This codes for CRARDPGLPGANVLTF.